This T cell receptor beta chain stems from a study of T cell repertoires in cytomegalovirus infection. The study's findings and limits: There were HLA-C-restricted CMV-specific TCR beta clonotypes dominating the ex vivo response.

TCRdb processed the reads anew with MiXCR; each CDR3 protein has one entry. The sample holds 450,000 to 600,000 distinct CDR3 sequences, around 10% seen once. This clonotype showed up just a few times. Its antigen is unknown. The CDR3 covers 14 residues. Germline V gives CDR1 KGHDR, CDR2 SFDVKD. The trim removed 7 bases at V and 6 bases at J, leaving 6 bases unmatched. The sample comprised PBMCs. The chain couples TRBV24-1 to TRBJ2-1, with 9 bases lining up with TRBD2. The TCR sequence derives from a human donor in good health (CMV status not recorded). Some clones in this sample may be carry-over from other donors' samples. The CDR3 DNA reads TGTGCCACCAGGTCAGCGGGAGGTTCCAATGAGCAGTTCTTC. It translates to CATRSAGGSNEQFF.